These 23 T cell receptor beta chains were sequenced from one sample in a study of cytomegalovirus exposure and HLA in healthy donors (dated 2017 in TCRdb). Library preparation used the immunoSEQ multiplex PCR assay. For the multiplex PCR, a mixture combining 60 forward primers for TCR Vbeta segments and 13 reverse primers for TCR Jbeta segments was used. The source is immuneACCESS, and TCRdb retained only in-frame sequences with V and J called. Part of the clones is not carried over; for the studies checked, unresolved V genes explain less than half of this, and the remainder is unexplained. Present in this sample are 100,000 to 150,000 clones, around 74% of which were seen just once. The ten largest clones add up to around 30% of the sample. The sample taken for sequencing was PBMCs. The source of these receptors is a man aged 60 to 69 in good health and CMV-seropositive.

DNA of the CDR3: TGTGCCAGTACGAAACGGGGTCCCGAAGCTTTCTTT. Its translation is CASTKRGPEAFF. The chain has TRBV19 and TRBJ1-1; D call uncertain. Trimming pared 7 bases from V and 8 bases from J, leaving 14 bases between. The V gene's germline CDR1 is LNHDA and CDR2 SQIVND (reference sequence). The length of the CDR3 is 12 residues.

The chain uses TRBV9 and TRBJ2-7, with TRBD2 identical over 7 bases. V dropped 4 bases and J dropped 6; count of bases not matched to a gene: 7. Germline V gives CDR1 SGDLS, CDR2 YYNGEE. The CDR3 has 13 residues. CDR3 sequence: CASSMGGSGEQYF. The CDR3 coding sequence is TGTGCCAGCAGCATGGGGGGGAGCGGCGAGCAGTACTTC.

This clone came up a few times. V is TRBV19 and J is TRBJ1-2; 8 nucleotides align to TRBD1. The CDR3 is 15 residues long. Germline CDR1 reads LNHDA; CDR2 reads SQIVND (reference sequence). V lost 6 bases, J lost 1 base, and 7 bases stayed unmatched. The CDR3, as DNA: TGTGCCAGTAGGGACAGGGTACTGGGTAACTATGGCTACACCTTC. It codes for CASRDRVLGNYGYTF.

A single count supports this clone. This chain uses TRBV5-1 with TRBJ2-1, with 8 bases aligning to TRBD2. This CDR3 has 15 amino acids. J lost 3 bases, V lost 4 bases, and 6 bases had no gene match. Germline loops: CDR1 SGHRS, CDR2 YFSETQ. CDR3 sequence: CASSPTSAFYNEQFF. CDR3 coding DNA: TGCGCCAGCAGCCCGACTAGCGCTTTCTACAATGAGCAGTTCTTC.

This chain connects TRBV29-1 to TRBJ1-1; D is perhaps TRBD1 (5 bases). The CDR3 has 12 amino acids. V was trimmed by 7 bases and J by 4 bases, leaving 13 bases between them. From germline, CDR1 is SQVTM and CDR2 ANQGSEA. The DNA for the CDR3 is TGCAGCGGGGGTGGGGGGAGCACTGAAGCTTTCTTT. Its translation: CSGGGGSTEAFF.

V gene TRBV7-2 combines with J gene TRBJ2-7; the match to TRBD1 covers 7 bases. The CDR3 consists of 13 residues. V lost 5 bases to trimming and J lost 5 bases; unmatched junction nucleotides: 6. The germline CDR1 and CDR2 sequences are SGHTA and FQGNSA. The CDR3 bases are TGTGCCAGCAGCCCAAGGGGGCTCCACGAGCAGTACTTC. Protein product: CASSPRGLHEQYF.

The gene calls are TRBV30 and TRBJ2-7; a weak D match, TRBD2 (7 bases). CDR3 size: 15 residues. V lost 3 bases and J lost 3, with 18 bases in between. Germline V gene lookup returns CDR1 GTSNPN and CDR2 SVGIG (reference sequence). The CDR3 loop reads CAWRRGGASGYEQYF. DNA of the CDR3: TGTGCCTGGAGGAGGGGGGGGGCCTCGGGCTACGAGCAGTACTTC.

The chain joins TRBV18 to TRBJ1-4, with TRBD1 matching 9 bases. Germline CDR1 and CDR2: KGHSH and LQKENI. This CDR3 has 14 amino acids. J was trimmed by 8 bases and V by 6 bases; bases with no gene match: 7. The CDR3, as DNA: TGTGCCAGCTCGCAGGGACAGGGAGGAGAAAAACTGTTTTTT. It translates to CASSQGQGGEKLFF.

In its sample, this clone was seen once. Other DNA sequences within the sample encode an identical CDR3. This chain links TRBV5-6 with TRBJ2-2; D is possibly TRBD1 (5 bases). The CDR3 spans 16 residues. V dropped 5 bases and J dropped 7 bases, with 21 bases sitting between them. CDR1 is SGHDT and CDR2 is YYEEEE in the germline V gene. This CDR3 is CASRPVQGLSGGELFF. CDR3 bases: TGTGCCAGCAGACCCGTGCAGGGCCTTTCCGGCGGGGAGCTGTTTTTT.

CDR3 DNA sequence: TGTGCCAGCAGCCCGTCCCGGGACAGGGGGCTGCATTTT. Translated, it gives CASSPSRDRGLHF. The chain carries TRBV4-2 and TRBJ1-5; 12 bases are shared with TRBD1. Germline V gene lookup returns CDR1 LGHNA and CDR2 YNFKEQ. This CDR3 is 13 amino acids long. J was trimmed by 15 bases and V by 4 bases; bases with no gene match: 7.

CDR3 bases: TGCGCCAGCAGCTACAGCGGGATAAGGGGATCGTCCTACAATGAGCAGTTCTTC. Residues: CASSYSGIRGSSYNEQFF. This chain connects TRBV5-1 to TRBJ2-1; TRBD2 agrees at 7 bases. The CDR3 has 18 amino acids. Germline loops: CDR1 SGHRS, CDR2 YFSETQ. After removal of 3 bases from V and 1 base from J, the junction contained 13 bases not matched to a gene.

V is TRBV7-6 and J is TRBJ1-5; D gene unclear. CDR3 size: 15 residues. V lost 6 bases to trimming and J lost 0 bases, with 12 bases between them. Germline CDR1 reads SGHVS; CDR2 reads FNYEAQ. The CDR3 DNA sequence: TGTGCCAGCAGTCCGGACTCAAATAGCAATCAGCCCCAGCATTTT. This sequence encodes CASSPDSNSNQPQHF.

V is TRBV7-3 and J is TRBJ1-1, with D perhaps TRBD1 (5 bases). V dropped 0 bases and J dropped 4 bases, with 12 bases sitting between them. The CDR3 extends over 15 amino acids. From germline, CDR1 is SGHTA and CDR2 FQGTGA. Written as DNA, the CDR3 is TGTGCCAGCAGCTTAACTGCGGGGGTTGTCACTGAAGCTTTCTTT. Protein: CASSLTAGVVTEAFF.

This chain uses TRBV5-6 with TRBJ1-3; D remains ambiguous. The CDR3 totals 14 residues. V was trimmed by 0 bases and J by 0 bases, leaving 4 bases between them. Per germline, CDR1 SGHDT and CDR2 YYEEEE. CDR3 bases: TGTGCCAGCAGCTTGGGCAGCTCTGGAAACACCATATATTTT. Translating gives CASSLGSSGNTIYF.

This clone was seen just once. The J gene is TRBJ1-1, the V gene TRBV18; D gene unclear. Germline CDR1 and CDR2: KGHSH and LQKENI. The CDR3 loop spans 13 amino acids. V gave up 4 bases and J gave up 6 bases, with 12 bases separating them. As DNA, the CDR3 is TGTGCCAGCTCACGTCGGGATCCCCCTGAAGCTTTCTTT. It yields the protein CASSRRDPPEAFF.

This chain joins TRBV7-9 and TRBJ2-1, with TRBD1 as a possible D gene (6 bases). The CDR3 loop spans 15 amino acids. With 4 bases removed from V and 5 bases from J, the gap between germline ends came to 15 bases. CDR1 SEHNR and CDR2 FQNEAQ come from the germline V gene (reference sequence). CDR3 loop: CASSSDRGVDNEQFF. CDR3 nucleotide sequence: TGTGCCAGCAGCTCGGACAGAGGGGTAGACAATGAGCAGTTCTTC.

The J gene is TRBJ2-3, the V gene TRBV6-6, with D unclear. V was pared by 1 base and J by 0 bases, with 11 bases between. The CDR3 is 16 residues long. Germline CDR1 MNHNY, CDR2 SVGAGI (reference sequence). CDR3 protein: CASSYFQASSTDTQYF. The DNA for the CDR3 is TGTGCCAGCAGTTACTTCCAAGCCTCAAGCACAGATACGCAGTATTTT.

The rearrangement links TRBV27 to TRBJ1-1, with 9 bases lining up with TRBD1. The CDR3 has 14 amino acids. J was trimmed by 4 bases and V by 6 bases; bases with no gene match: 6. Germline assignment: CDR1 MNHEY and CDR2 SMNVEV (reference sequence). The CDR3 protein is CASSPGTGTTEAFF. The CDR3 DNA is TGTGCCAGCAGCCCCGGGACAGGGACCACTGAAGCTTTCTTT.

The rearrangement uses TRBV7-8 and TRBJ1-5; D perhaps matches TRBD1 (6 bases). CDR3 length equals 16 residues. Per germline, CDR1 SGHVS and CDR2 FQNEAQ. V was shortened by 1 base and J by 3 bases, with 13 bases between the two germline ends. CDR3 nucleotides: TGTGCCAGCAGCTTAGAAAGACAGGCTTACAATCAGCCCCAGCATTTT. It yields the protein CASSLERQAYNQPQHF. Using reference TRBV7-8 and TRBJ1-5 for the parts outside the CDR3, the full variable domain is GAGVSQSPRYKVAKRGQDVALRCDPISGHVSLFWYQQALGQGPEFLTYFQNEAQLDKSGLPSDRFFAERPEGSVSTLKIQRTQQEDSAVYLCASSLERQAYNQPQHFGDGTRLSIL.

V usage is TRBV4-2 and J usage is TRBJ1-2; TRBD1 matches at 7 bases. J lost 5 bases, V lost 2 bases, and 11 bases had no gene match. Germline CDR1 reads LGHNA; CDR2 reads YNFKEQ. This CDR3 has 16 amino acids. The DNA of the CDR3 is TGTGCCAGCAGCCAAACTTTCACAGGGGCAAATTATGGCTACACCTTC. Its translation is CASSQTFTGANYGYTF.

The CDR3 spells CSVSRQGGDPEAFF. The CDR3 nucleotides read TGCAGCGTGAGTCGACAGGGGGGTGACCCTGAAGCTTTCTTT. This chain connects TRBV29-1 to TRBJ1-1; 9 bases map to TRBD1. With 6 bases clipped from V and 6 bases from J, the junction kept 11 bases outside the gene matches. Germline CDR1 and CDR2: SQVTM and ANQGSEA. The CDR3 is 14 amino acids.

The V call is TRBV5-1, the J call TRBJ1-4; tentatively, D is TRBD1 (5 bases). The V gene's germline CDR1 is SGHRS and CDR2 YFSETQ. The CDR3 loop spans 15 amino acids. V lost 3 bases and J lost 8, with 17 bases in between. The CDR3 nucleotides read TGCGCCAGCAGCTCGGCGGGGGAGGGTGGAGAAAAACTGTTTTTT. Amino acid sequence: CASSSAGEGGEKLFF.

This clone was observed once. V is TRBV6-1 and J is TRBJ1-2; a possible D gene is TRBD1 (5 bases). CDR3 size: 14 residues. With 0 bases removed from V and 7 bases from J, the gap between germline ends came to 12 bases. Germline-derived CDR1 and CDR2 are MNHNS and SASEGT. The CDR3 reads CASSEAGGRGGYTF. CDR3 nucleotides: TGTGCCAGCAGTGAAGCTGGGGGGAGAGGTGGCTACACCTTC.